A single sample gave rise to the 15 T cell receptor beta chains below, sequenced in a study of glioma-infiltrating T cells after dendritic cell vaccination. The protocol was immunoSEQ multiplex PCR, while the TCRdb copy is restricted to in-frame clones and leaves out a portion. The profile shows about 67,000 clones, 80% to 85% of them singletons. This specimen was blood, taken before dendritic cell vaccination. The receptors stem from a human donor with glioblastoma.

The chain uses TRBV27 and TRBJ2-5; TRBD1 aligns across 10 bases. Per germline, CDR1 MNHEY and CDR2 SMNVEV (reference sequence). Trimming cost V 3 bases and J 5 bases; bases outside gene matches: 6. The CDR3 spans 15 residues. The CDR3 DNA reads TGTGCCAGCAGTTTCCGACAGGGGGCAGAGGAGACCCAGTACTTC. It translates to CASSFRQGAEETQYF.

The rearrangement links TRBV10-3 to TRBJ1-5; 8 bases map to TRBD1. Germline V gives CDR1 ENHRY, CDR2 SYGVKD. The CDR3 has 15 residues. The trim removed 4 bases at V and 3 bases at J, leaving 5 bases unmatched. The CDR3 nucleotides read TGTGCCATCAGTGGGACAGGGCTAGTCAATCAGCCCCAGCATTTT. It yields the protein CAISGTGLVNQPQHF.

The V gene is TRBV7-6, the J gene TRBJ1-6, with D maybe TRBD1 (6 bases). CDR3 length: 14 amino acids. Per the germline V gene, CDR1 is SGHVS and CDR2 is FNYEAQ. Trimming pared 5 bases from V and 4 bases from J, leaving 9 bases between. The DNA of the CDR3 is TGTGCCAGCAGCCCCGGACAGTATAATTCACCCCTCCACTTT. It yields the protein CASSPGQYNSPLHF.

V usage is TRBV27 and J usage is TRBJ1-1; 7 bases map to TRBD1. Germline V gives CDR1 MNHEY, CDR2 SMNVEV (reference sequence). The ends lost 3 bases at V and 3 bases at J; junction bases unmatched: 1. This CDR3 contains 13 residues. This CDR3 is CASSFDRDTEAFF. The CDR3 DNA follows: TGTGCCAGCAGTTTTGACAGGGACACTGAAGCTTTCTTT.

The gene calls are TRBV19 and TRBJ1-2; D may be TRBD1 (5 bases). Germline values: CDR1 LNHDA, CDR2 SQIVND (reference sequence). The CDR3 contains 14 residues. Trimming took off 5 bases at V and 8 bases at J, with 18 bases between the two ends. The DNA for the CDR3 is TGTGCCAGTAGTGCAGGGTTGTCAATCTTGGGCTACACCTTC. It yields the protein CASSAGLSILGYTF.

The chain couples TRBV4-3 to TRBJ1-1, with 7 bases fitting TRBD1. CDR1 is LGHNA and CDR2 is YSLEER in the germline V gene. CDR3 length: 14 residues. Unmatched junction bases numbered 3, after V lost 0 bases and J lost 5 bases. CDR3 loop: CASSQDRGDTEAFF. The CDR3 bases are TGCGCCAGCAGCCAAGACAGGGGGGATACTGAAGCTTTCTTT.

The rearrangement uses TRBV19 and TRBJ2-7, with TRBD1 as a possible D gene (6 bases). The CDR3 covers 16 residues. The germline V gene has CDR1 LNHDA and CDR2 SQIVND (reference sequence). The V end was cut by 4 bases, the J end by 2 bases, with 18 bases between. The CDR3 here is CASSRTGTRRTYEQYF. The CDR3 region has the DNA TGTGCCAGTAGTAGAACTGGGACAAGAAGGACCTACGAGCAGTACTTC.

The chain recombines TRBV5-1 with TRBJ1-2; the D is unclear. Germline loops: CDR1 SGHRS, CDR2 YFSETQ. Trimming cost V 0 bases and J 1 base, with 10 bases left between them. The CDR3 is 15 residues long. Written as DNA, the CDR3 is TGCGCCAGCAGCTTGGGCGTTGGAGGTAACTATGGCTACACCTTC. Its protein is CASSLGVGGNYGYTF. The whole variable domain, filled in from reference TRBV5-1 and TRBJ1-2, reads KAGVTQTPRYLIKTRGQQVTLSCSPISGHRSVSWYQQTPGQGLQFLFEYFSETQRNKGNFPGRFSGRQFSNSRSEMNVSTLELGDSALYLCASSLGVGGNYGYTFGSGTRLTVV.

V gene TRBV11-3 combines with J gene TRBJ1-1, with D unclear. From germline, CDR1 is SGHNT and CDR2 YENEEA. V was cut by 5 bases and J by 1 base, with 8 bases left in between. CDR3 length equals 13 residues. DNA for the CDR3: TGTGCCAGCAGCCGGGATGCGAACACTGAAGCTTTCTTT. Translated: CASSRDANTEAFF.

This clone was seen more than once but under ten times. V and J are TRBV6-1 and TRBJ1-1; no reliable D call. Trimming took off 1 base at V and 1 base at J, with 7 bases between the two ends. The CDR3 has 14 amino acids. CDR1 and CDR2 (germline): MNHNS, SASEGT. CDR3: CASSEVGGNTEAFF. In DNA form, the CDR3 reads TGTGCCAGCAGTGAAGTCGGAGGGAACACTGAAGCTTTCTTT.

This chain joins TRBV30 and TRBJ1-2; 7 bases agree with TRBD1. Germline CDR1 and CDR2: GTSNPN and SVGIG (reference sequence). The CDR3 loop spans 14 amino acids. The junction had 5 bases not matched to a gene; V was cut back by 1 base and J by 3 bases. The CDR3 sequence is CAWSGRQGYYGYTF. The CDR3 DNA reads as TGTGCCTGGAGTGGCCGACAGGGATACTATGGCTACACCTTC. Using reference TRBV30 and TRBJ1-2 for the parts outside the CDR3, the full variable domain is SQTIHQWPATLVQPVGSPLSLECTVEGTSNPNLYWYRQAAGRGLQLLFYSVGIGQISSEVPQNLSASRPQDRQFILSSKKLLLSDSGFYLCAWSGRQGYYGYTFGSGTRLTVV.

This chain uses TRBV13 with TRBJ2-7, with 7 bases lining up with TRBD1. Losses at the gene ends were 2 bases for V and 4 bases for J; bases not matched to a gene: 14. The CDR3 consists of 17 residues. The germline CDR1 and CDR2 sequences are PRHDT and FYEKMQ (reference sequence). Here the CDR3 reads CASSLKGGGDFGYEQYF. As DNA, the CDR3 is TGTGCCAGCAGCTTAAAAGGGGGCGGTGACTTTGGGTACGAGCAGTACTTC. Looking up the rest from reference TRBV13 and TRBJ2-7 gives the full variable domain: AAGVIQSPRHLIKEKRETATLKCYPIPRHDTVYWYQQGPGQDPQFLISFYEKMQSDKGSIPDRFSAQQFSDYHSELNMSSLELGDSALYFCASSLKGGGDFGYEQYFGPGTRLTVT.

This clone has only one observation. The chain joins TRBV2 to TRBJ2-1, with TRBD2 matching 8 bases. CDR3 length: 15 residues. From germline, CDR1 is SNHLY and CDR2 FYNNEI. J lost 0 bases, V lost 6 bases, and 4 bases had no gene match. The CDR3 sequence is CASSISGGSYNEQFF. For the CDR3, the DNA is TGTGCCAGCAGCATAAGCGGGGGCTCCTACAATGAGCAGTTCTTC.

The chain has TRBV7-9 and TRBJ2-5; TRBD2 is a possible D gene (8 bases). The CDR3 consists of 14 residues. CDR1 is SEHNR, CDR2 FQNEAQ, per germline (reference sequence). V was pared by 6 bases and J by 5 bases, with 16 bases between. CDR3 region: CASSYRGLEETQYF. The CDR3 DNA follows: TGTGCCAGCAGTTACAGGGGACTAGAGGAGACCCAGTACTTC.

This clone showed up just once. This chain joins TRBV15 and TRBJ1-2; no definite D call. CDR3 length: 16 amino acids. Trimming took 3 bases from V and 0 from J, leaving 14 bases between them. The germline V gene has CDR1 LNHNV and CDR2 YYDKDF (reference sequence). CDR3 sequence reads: CATSRGRPLANYGYTF. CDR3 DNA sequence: TGTGCCACCAGCAGGGGCCGACCCTTAGCTAACTATGGCTACACCTTC.